Listed below are T cell receptor beta chains from one sample, sequenced in a study of patients and donors after allogeneic stem cell transplantation. TCRdb processed the RT-PCR reads anew with MiXCR; each CDR3 protein has one entry. This repertoire shows a few hundred thousand distinct CDR3 sequences, around 40% found once; its top ten account for approximately 10%. Sequencing used blood, either unsorted or a sorted T cell fraction (not recorded which). The receptors here all came from a human donor who was either an allogeneic HSCT recipient or a stem cell or donor lymphocyte infusion donor (not recorded which). It is not recorded whose cells these are; they may come from a transplant donor. The CDR3 runs from the conserved cysteine through the conserved F or W. A D gene is named only where the DNA matches it firmly. Expanded clones are given a class, and other clones once, few, many or no size at all.

d_call clone_size j_call v_call cdr3_nt cdr3_aa
NA few TRBJ1-2 TRBV20-1 TGCAGTGCTAGAGATTACGGCCCTTCCTTCTATGGCTACACCTTC CSARDYGPSFYGYTF
NA NA TRBJ1-2 TRBV4-1 TGCGCCAGCAGCCAAGAGGGAAGGAACATATACTTC CASSQEGRNIYF
NA NA TRBJ1-6 TRBV5-1 TGCCCGGGGAATTCACCCCTCCACTTT CPGNSPLHF
NA NA TRBJ1-3 TRBV28 TGTGCCAGCAGGAAGACTGGAAACACCATATATTTT CASRKTGNTIYF
TRBD2 NA TRBJ2-1 TRBV5-1 TGCGCCAGCAGCCCCAGGGGAGCGGGGGTGTTCAATGAGCAGTTCTTC CASSPRGAGVFNEQFF
TRBD1 few TRBJ2-7 TRBV30 TGTGCCGGACGGGACAGGGCCTACGAGCAGTACTTC CAGRDRAYEQYF
NA few TRBJ2-5 TRBV29-1 TGCAGCGGACGGAAAGAGACCCAGTACTTC CSGRKETQYF
NA NA TRBJ1-6 TRBV30 TGTGCCTGGACGTGGGGGACACGGAATTCACCCCTCCACTTT CAWTWGTRNSPLHF
NA NA TRBJ1-2 TRBV12-3/TRBV12-4 TGTGCCAGCAGCACATCACAGGGTTTGGATGGCTACACCTTC CASSTSQGLDGYTF
NA NA TRBJ1-2 TRBV5-1 TGCGCCAGCAGCGTCGACAGCTCCTATGGCTACACCTTC CASSVDSSYGYTF
NA few TRBJ1-4 TRBV7-9 TGTGCCAGCAGCTTCCACGTTGGTCCTACGAACGAAAAACTGTTTTTT CASSFHVGPTNEKLFF
NA NA TRBJ2-2 TRBV29-1 TGCAGCGTTGGGGCACAGGGTAACACCGGGGAGCTGTTTTTT CSVGAQGNTGELFF
NA NA TRBJ1-5 TRBV5-1 TGCGCCAGCAGCTTGGAAGGGGTTGATCAGCCCCAGCATTTT CASSLEGVDQPQHF
NA few TRBJ1-4 TRBV4-1 TGCGCCAGCAGCCAAGATCCAGGTGGGGTACTCAATGAAAAACTGTTTTTT CASSQDPGGVLNEKLFF
NA NA TRBJ1-6 TRBV7-8 TGTGCCAGCAGCTCCCACCCCGGGACTCTAAATTCACCCCTCCACTTT CASSSHPGTLNSPLHF
NA once TRBJ2-5 TRBV4-2 TGTGCCAGCAGCCAACAGGGGTCTACTCAAGAGACCCAGTACTTC CASSQQGSTQETQYF
NA few TRBJ1-4 TRBV6-5 TGTGCCAGCAGTTACTTGGGCAGGGAAAAACTGTTTTTT CASSYLGREKLFF
NA few TRBJ1-1 TRBV6-2/TRBV6-3 TGTGCCAGCAGTAGGGGCTTACGGCGGGTCAGGGGCACTGAAGCTTTCTTT CASSRGLRRVRGTEAFF
NA NA TRBJ2-3 TRBV12-3/TRBV12-4 TGTGCCAGCATGGGGGTCCGTTATACGCAGTATTTT CASMGVRYTQYF
TRBD2 few TRBJ2-1 TRBV12-3/TRBV12-4 TGTGCCAGCAAAAGGGGGACTAGCTCCTACAATGAGCAGTTCTTC CASKRGTSSYNEQFF
NA NA TRBJ2-6 TRBV10-3 TGTGCCATAGGTCAGGGGTTCCACTCTGGGGCCAACGTCCTGACTTTC CAIGQGFHSGANVLTF
NA many TRBJ1-2 TRBV6-5 TGTGCCAGCAGTTACTCTAGGGGTGATGGCTACACCTTC CASSYSRGDGYTF
NA few TRBJ2-2 TRBV7-9 TGTGCCAGCCGGGGGCACTGGAGCACCGGGGAGCTGTTTTTT CASRGHWSTGELFF
NA NA TRBJ1-4 TRBV12-3/TRBV12-4 TGTGCCAGCCGCTTTAGGGGCGGAAGGCTGTTTTTT CASRFRGGRLFF
TRBD1 NA TRBJ1-4 TRBV20-1 TGCAGTGCTCCGGGACAGGGGAATGAAAAACTGTTTTTT CSAPGQGNEKLFF
TRBD1 NA TRBJ2-5 TRBV3-1 TGTGCCAGCAGCCACGACAGGGAGCAGTACTTC CASSHDREQYF
NA NA TRBJ1-6 TRBV7-9 TGTGCCAGCAGCTTATCCATTAATTCACCCCTCCACTTT CASSLSINSPLHF
TRBD1 few TRBJ2-7 TRBV7-9 TGTGCCAGCAGCTATAAGCAGGGGGTTTCCTACGAGCAGTACTTC CASSYKQGVSYEQYF
TRBD1 few TRBJ1-3 TRBV6-2/TRBV6-3 TGTGCCAGCCGAAGACAGGGGGCGAACACCATATATTTT CASRRQGANTIYF
TRBD1 NA TRBJ2-7 TRBV6-5 TGTGCCAGCAGTTACTCGAATCAGGGGGCATACGAGCAGTACTTC CASSYSNQGAYEQYF
NA NA TRBJ1-3 TRBV20-1 TGCAGTGCCCTGGGACGGTACCGGAACACCATATATTTT CSALGRYRNTIYF
NA NA TRBJ2-7 TRBV6-1 TGTGCCAGCAGTGAATTCGGGAACTACGAGCAGTACTTC CASSEFGNYEQYF
TRBD2 NA TRBJ2-1 TRBV27 TGTGCCAGCAGTTCCCGGGGGGGCCTCAATGAGCAGTTCTTC CASSSRGGLNEQFF
NA NA TRBJ2-3 TRBV19 TGTGCCAGTAGTATCTCTCCTAGCACAGATACGCAGTATTTT CASSISPSTDTQYF
NA NA TRBJ1-1 TRBV29-1 TGCAGCGTTGGGCAGTATTCCCCTGAAGCTTTCTTT CSVGQYSPEAFF
TRBD1 NA TRBJ2-7 TRBV6-5 TGTGCCAGCAAGGCCGGGACAGGCTACGAGCAGTACTTC CASKAGTGYEQYF
NA few TRBJ1-1 TRBV27 TGTGCCAGCTTAGGAGGTGGGTCCGCCAGGAACACTGAAGCTTTCTTT CASLGGGSARNTEAFF
NA NA TRBJ1-2 TRBV5-1 TGCGCCAGCAGCGCCCAGGGAAACTATGGCTACACCTTC CASSAQGNYGYTF
NA NA TRBJ1-1 TRBV24-1 TGTGCCACCAGTGTCGTTGACAGGCGGGGTGAAGCTTTCTTT CATSVVDRRGEAFF
NA NA TRBJ1-1 TRBV12-3/TRBV12-4 TGTGCCAGCAGCCAGACAGTGAACACTGAAGCTTTCTTT CASSQTVNTEAFF
TRBD1 few TRBJ1-3 TRBV29-1 TGCAGCGCGGGACAGGGTGGAAACACCATATATTTT CSAGQGGNTIYF
TRBD1 NA TRBJ1-4 TRBV15 TGTGCCACCAGCAGAGATTTAGGGGGCACAAATGAAAAACTGTTTTTT CATSRDLGGTNEKLFF
TRBD1 few TRBJ1-1 TRBV4-1 TGCGCCAGCAGCAAAGAGGCTGGCAGGGGGGACACTGAAGCTTTCTTT CASSKEAGRGDTEAFF
TRBD2 NA TRBJ2-7 TRBV4-3 TGCGCCAGCAGCCAACATAGCGGGGGGGCAGGCGAGCAGTACTTC CASSQHSGGAGEQYF
NA few TRBJ1-2 TRBV20-1 TGCAGTGCCGAGGTGTTACGTCCTGGCTACACCTTC CSAEVLRPGYTF
NA NA TRBJ1-2 TRBV9 TGTGCCAGCAGCGTAGGAGCGGGACGTGGCTACACCTTC CASSVGAGRGYTF
NA NA TRBJ2-4 TRBV7-2 TGTGCCAGCAGCATAATTAGGGGGGTAGCCAAAAACATTCAGTACTTC CASSIIRGVAKNIQYF
NA NA TRBJ2-1 TRBV28 TGTGCCAGCAGTTTAACGAGGGATGAGCAGTTCTTC CASSLTRDEQFF
TRBD1 NA TRBJ1-2 TRBV5-1 TGCGCCAGCAGCTCGACAGGGGATGCCTATGGCTACACCTTC CASSSTGDAYGYTF
NA NA TRBJ1-4 TRBV12-3/TRBV12-4 TGTGCCAGCAGTTTAGGATCGGTCCAACTGTTTTTT CASSLGSVQLFF
NA few TRBJ1-2 TRBV10-3 TGTGCCATCAGTGAGTCGGGCGTAGAGGCTAACTATGGCTACACCTTC CAISESGVEANYGYTF